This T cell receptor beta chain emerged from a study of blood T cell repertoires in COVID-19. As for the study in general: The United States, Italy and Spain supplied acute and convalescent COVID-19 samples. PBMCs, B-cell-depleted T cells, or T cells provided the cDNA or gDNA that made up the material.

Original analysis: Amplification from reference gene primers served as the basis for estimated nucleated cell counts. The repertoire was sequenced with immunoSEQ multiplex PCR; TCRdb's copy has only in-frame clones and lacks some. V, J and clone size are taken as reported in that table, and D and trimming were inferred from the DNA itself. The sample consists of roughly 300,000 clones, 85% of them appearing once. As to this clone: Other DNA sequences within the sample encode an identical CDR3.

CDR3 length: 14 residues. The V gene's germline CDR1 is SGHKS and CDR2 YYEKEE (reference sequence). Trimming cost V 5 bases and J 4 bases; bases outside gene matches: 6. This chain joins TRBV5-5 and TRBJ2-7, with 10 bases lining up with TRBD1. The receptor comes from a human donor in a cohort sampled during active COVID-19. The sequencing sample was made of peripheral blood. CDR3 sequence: CASSYGQGGYEQYF. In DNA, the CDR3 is TGTGCCAGCAGTTACGGACAGGGGGGATACGAGCAGTACTTC.